Listed below are T cell receptor beta chains from one sample, sequenced in a study of PD-1 blockade in classical Hodgkin lymphoma. Only in-frame clones appear in the TCRdb table, and some are missing; sequencing was by immunoSEQ multiplex PCR. The profile shows about 84,000 clones, roughly 90% of them singletons. Sequencing used peripheral blood mononuclear cells (PBMCs), obtained at baseline. These receptors originate from a human donor with classical Hodgkin lymphoma. The CDR3 runs from the conserved cysteine through the conserved F or W. A D gene is named only where the DNA matches it firmly. The listing skips clone size in some rows; elsewhere it reads once, few, many or a size class.

clone size	V gene	D gene	J gene	CDR3 DNA	CDR3 protein
once	TRBV9	TRBD2	TRBJ2-1	TGTGCCAGCAGCGTAGGGACTAGCGGGAGGGCCAGTTTTTACAATGAGCAGTTCTTC	CASSVGTSGRASFYNEQFF
NA	TRBV30	NA	TRBJ2-7	TGTGCCTGGAGTCCTACTAGGGTTCCCTACGAGCAGTACTTC	CAWSPTRVPYEQYF
NA	TRBV6-1	NA	TRBJ1-1	TGTGCCAGCAGCAACAGGCCTACAGGTGAAGCTTTCTTT	CASSNRPTGEAFF
NA	TRBV10-2	TRBD2	TRBJ2-7	TGCGCCAGCAGTGGCGGGGGATGGAGCTACGAGCAGTACTTC	CASSGGGWSYEQYF
NA	TRBV19	TRBD2	TRBJ2-2	TGTGCCAGTAGTCCCCTAGCGGGAGCCACCGGGGAGCTGTTTTTT	CASSPLAGATGELFF
NA	TRBV5-4	TRBD1	TRBJ1-2	TGTGCCAGCAGCTTGGATAAAGGACAGGCACGCTATGGCTACACCTTC	CASSLDKGQARYGYTF
NA	TRBV10-2	TRBD2	TRBJ2-3	TGCGCCAGCAGTTCTAGCGGGCCCAGCACAGATACGCAGTATTTT	CASSSSGPSTDTQYF
once	TRBV11-2	NA	TRBJ1-2	TGTGCCAGCAGCTTTTCACAGCAATTTAACTATGGCTACACCTTC	CASSFSQQFNYGYTF
once	TRBV2	NA	TRBJ2-2	TGTGCCAGCAGCTTCTTAGGGGGGACCGGGGAGCTGTTTTTT	CASSFLGGTGELFF
NA	TRBV5-1	NA	TRBJ2-2	TGCGCCAGCAGCTTGGACGGGACGAAGAACACCGGGGAGCTGTTTTTT	CASSLDGTKNTGELFF
NA	TRBV19	TRBD1	TRBJ2-1	TGTGCCAGTAGTATTAGGCCCGGGACAGGGCGCTGGGCCGACAATGAGCAGTTCTTC	CASSIRPGTGRWADNEQFF
NA	TRBV6-5	TRBD1	TRBJ2-7	TGTGCCAGCAGAGACGGACAGGGGGATATGCACTTC	CASRDGQGDMHF
NA	TRBV9	NA	TRBJ2-3	TGTGCCAGCAGCGTAGTAGCGCCTAGCACAGATACGCAGTATTTT	CASSVVAPSTDTQYF
once	TRBV25-1	TRBD2	TRBJ2-3	TGTGCCAGTGATGATGATAGCGGGAAACACACAGATACGCAGTATTTT	CASDDDSGKHTDTQYF